This T cell receptor beta chain was captured by sequencing in a study of low-dose radiotherapy and immunotherapy resistance in tumors (dated by TCRdb to 2021 to 2024). In the study overall: Patients in Cohort 1 were given 0.5 Gy per fraction every 2 weeks, and the prescribed total PTV dose was 6.5 Gy. For Cohort 2, the dose was 1 Gy per fraction given every two weeks, adding up to 13 Gy in total across 26 weeks. Patients were given nivolumab as a 240 mg flat dose every two weeks and ipilimumab at 1 mg/kg every six weeks, with both drugs delivered intravenously. Cyclophosphamide 200 mg/m2 was administered intravenously every two weeks, one day before each radiation and immunotherapy administration. Aspirin 300 mg was taken orally once daily by patients for four cycles, starting on cycle 1 day 1. The trial did not randomize participants into treatment groups. Eight patients were included in the translational analysis: three from the first dose cohort and the first five from the second dose cohort.

First-strand cDNA was synthesized using Superscript III and a set of TRAV- and TRBV-specific primers, so that both TCRalpha and TCRbeta chains were covered. TCRs were amplified with Phusion for around 20 PCR cycles using a constant-region primer together with the adapter attached to the V primers. Isolated mRNA was amplified with the MessageAmp II aRNA Amplification Kit, using an approximately 16-hour in vitro transcription at 37°C. mRNA for TCR sequencing was isolated with the Dynabeads mRNA DIRECT Purification Kit. Indexed Illumina adapters were added in a second roughly 26-cycle Phusion PCR, and the resulting products were purified with AMPure XP beads. In the paper's pipeline: Custom Perl scripts were used to pool TCR sequences that encoded the same protein, to remove out-of-frame sequences, and to calculate the abundance of each clonotype. Any TCR sequence supported by only a single read was excluded from analysis. Repertoire metrics included Shannon entropy, Gini index, clonality, richness, and frequency of TCRs shared between repertoires. TCRdb handled the public reads itself, with Q25 trimming in fastp and clone calling in MiXCR, and kept productive beta chains. Rows merge per CDR3 protein into single entries with the most common DNA and genes. It is TCRdb's table, rather than the study itself, that gives the V and J calls and clone size. This sample is represented by about 12,000 distinct CDR3 sequences; 76% of them were singletons. The top ten constitute 3.4% of the sample.

The donors took part in RACIN, a single-arm, phase I, dose-escalation trial that combined nivolumab, ipilimumab, aspirin, low-dose cyclophosphamide and low-dose radiotherapy. Patients with advanced, TIL-negative solid tumors were considered eligible. As for this clonotype: Its antigen target is currently unknown. Base quality data are lacking; no much larger clone is found one base away.

Including cysteine and phenylalanine, the CDR3 has 16 amino acids. Just the 48-base CDR3 DNA is kept, in frame starting at base 1. CDR1 MDHEN and CDR2 SYDVKM were looked up in the germline V gene. Trimming leaves V shorter by 6 bases and J shorter by 7 bases, with the junction holding 11 bases beyond the gene matches. The chain was built from TRBV28 and TRBJ2-4, with 11 middle bases fitting TRBD2. The receptor's source is a human donor with advanced metastatic prostate, ovarian, gallbladder or colorectal cancer (not recorded which). This table probably holds off-target reads from a library built for another chain. The sequence in DNA is TGTGCCAGCAGCCCGACTAGCGGGACGGTGATGAACATTCAGTACTTC. Translated, this gives CASSPTSGTVMNIQYF.